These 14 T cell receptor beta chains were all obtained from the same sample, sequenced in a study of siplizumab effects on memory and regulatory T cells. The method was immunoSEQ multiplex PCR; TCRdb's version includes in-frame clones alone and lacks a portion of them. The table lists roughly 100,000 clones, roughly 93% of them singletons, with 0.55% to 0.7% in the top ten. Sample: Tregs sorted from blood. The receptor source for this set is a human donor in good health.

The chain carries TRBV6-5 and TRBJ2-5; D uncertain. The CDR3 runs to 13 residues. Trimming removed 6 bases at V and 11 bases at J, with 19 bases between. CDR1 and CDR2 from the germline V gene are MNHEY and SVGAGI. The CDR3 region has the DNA TGTGCCAGCAGCCGCGACCCGACGGGCCGGCAGTACTTC. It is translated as CASSRDPTGRQYF.

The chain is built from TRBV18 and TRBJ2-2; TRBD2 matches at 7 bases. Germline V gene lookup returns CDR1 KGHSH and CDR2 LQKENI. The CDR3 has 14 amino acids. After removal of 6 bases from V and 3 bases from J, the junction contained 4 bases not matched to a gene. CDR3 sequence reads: CASSRESHTGELFF. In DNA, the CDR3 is TGTGCCAGCTCGCGGGAGTCGCACACCGGGGAGCTGTTTTTT.

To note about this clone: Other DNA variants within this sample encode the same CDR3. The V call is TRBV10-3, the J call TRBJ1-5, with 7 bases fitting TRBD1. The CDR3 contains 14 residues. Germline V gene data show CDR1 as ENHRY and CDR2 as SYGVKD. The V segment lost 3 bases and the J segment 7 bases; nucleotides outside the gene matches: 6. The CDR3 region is CAISDRDSHQPQHF. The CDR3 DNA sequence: TGTGCCATCAGTGACCGGGACAGTCACCAGCCCCAGCATTTT.

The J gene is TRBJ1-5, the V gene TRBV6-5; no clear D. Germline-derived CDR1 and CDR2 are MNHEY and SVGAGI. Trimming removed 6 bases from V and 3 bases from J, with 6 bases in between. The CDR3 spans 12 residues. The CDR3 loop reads CASRKTNQPQHF. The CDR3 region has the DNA TGTGCCAGCAGGAAGACCAATCAGCCCCAGCATTTT.

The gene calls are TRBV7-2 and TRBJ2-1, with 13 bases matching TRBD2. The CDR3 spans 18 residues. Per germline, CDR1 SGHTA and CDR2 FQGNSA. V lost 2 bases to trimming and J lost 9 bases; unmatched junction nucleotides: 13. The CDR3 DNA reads TGTGCCAGCAGCTTACAACCCCGTGGACTAGCGGGAGTGGCTGAGCAGTTCTTC. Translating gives CASSLQPRGLAGVAEQFF.

This chain's CDR3 is CASGPSTSGRVYEQFF. DNA of the CDR3: TGTGCTAGTGGTCCCTCGACTAGCGGGAGAGTCTATGAGCAGTTCTTC. The chain links TRBV12-5 to TRBJ2-1; 12 bases are a match to TRBD2. The CDR3 length is 16 residues. Germline assignment: CDR1 LGHNT and CDR2 FRNRAP. J gave up 8 bases and V 5 bases, and 10 bases lay outside the gene matches.

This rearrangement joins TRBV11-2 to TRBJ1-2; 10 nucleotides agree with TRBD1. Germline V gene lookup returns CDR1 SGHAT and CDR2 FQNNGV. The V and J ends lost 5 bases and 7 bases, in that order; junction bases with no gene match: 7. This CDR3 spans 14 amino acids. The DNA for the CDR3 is TGTGCCAGCAGCCCAGGACAGGGGGGGGGTGGCTACACCTTC. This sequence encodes CASSPGQGGGGYTF.

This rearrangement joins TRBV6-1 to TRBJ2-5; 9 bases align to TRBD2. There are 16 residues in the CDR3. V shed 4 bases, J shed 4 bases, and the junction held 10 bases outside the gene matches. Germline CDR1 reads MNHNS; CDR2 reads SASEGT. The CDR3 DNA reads TGTGCCAGCAGTGTTACGACTAGCGGTATAATAGAGACCCAGTACTTC. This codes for CASSVTTSGIIETQYF.

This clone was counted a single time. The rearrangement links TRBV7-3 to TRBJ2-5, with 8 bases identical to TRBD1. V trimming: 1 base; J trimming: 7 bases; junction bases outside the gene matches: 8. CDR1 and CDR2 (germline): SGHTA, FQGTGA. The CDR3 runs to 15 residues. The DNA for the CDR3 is TGTGCCAGCAGCTTAAGGCCGACAGGGGTGGCGACCCAGTACTTC. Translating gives CASSLRPTGVATQYF.

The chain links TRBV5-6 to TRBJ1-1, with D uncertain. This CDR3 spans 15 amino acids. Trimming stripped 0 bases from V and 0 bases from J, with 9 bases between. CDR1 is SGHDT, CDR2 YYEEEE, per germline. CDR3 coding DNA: TGTGCCAGCAGCTTGGTGGATAGAATGAACACTGAAGCTTTCTTT. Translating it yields CASSLVDRMNTEAFF.

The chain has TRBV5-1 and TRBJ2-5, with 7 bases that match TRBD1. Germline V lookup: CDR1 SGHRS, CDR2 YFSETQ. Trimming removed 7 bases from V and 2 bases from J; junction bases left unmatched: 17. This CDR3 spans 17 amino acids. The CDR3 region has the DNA TGCGCCAGCTCTAAAGGGGGTGTAGGGACAGAACAAGAGACCCAGTACTTC. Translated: CASSKGGVGTEQETQYF.

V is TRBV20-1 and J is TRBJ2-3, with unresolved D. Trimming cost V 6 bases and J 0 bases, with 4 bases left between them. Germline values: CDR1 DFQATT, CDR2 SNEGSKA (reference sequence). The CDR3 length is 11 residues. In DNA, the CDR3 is TGCAGTGCCCTTAGCACAGATACGCAGTATTTT. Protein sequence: CSALSTDTQYF.

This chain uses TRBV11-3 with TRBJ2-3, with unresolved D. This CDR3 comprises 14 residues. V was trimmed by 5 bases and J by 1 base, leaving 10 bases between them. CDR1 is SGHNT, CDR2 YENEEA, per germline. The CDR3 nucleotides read TGTGCCAGCAGCCCCGACGGCGGCACAGATACGCAGTATTTT. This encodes CASSPDGGTDTQYF.

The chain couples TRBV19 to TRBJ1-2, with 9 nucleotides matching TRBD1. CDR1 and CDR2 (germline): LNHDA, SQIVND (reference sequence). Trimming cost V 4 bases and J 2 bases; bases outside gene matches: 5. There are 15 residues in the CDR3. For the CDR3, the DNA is TGTGCCAGTAGTACCCGGACAGGGGAAAACTATGGCTACACCTTC. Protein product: CASSTRTGENYGYTF. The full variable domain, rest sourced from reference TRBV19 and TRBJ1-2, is DGGITQSPKYLFRKEGQNVTLSCEQNLNHDAMYWYRQDPGQGLRLIYYSQIVNDFQKGDIAEGYSVSREKKESFPLTVTSAQKNPTAFYLCASSTRTGENYGYTFGSGTRLTVV.